The rows below give T cell receptor beta chains drawn from one sample of a study of T cells in Graves' hyperthyroidism and ophthalmopathy. In TCRdb, the multiplex PCR reads were re-called with MiXCR into one record per CDR3 protein. The sample lists fewer than 700,000 distinct CDR3 sequences, around 15% occurring once. The sequenced sample was blood. Receptors were obtained from a woman aged 25-40 years with Graves' hyperthyroidism. The CDR3 runs from the conserved cysteine through the conserved F or W. A D gene is named only where the DNA matches it firmly. Clone sizes are given selectively: once, few, many, or a class where the clone is expanded.

J gene: TRBJ2-7
clone size: many
D gene: NA
V gene: TRBV6-1
CDR3 DNA: TGTGCCAGCACTAAGGGTTCCTTCCTTCTCTACAACAGGGCTAACTCCTACGAGCAGTACTTC
CDR3 protein: CASTKGSFLLYNRANSYEQYF

J gene: TRBJ1-3
clone size: few
D gene: NA
V gene: TRBV30
CDR3 DNA: TGTGCCTGGAATACAGGGACTGGAAACACCATATATTTT
CDR3 protein: CAWNTGTGNTIYF

J gene: TRBJ2-5
clone size: NA
D gene: NA
V gene: TRBV6-2/TRBV6-3
CDR3 DNA: TGTGCCAGCAGTCTTGACTACCAAGAGACCCAGTACTTC
CDR3 protein: CASSLDYQETQYF

J gene: TRBJ2-5
clone size: NA
D gene: NA
V gene: TRBV5-1
CDR3 DNA: TGCGCCAGCAGCCTCGGGACCGTGGGCGAGACCCAGTACTTC
CDR3 protein: CASSLGTVGETQYF

J gene: TRBJ2-4
clone size: many
D gene: TRBD2
V gene: TRBV7-2
CDR3 DNA: TGTGCCAGCAGCAAACCGGGACTAGCGGGAGGAAACAAAAACATTCAGTACTTC
CDR3 protein: CASSKPGLAGGNKNIQYF

J gene: TRBJ1-1
clone size: few
D gene: NA
V gene: TRBV27
CDR3 DNA: TGTGCCAGCAGTACATCAATCACGGGCACTGAAGCTTTCTTT
CDR3 protein: CASSTSITGTEAFF

J gene: TRBJ2-7
clone size: NA
D gene: TRBD2
V gene: TRBV20-1
CDR3 DNA: TGCAGTGCTAGAACCGCGGGGCTAGCGGTTCCTTTCTACGGCGAGCAGTACTTC
CDR3 protein: CSARTAGLAVPFYGEQYF

J gene: TRBJ2-3
clone size: many
D gene: TRBD2
V gene: TRBV28
CDR3 DNA: TGTGCCAGCAGTTTTAGCGGGAGGGAAACAGATACGCAGTATTTT
CDR3 protein: CASSFSGRETDTQYF

J gene: TRBJ2-5
clone size: few
D gene: NA
V gene: TRBV10-3
CDR3 DNA: TGTGCCATCAGCGAAGGAGGGGAGACCCAGTACTTC
CDR3 protein: CAISEGGETQYF

J gene: TRBJ1-4
clone size: NA
D gene: NA
V gene: TRBV7-2
CDR3 DNA: TGTGCCAGCAGCTTAGTTTGGACAGCCATTCCAACTAATGAAAAACTGTTTTTT
CDR3 protein: CASSLVWTAIPTNEKLFF

J gene: TRBJ2-7
clone size: NA
D gene: NA
V gene: TRBV4-1
CDR3 DNA: TGCGCCAGCAGCCCACTGGGGTTACGGGGGCTCGGCTACGAGCAGTACTTC
CDR3 protein: CASSPLGLRGLGYEQYF

J gene: TRBJ2-1
clone size: few
D gene: TRBD1
V gene: TRBV20-1
CDR3 DNA: TGCAGTGCCATACAGGGGATGGGTTACAATGAGCAGTTCTTC
CDR3 protein: CSAIQGMGYNEQFF

J gene: TRBJ1-6
clone size: many
D gene: NA
V gene: TRBV11-2
CDR3 DNA: TGTGCCAGCCGCACCCCGGGGGCCGAGGGCGATTCACCCCTCCACTTT
CDR3 protein: CASRTPGAEGDSPLHF

J gene: TRBJ1-5
clone size: few
D gene: NA
V gene: TRBV28
CDR3 DNA: TGTGCCAGCAGTTCCCGGGGGGAGGGAAATCAGCCCCAGCATTTT
CDR3 protein: CASSSRGEGNQPQHF

J gene: TRBJ2-2
clone size: NA
D gene: TRBD2
V gene: TRBV24-1
CDR3 DNA: TGTGCCGCCAGTGATTGGAGCGGGAGAGCCACCGGGGAGCTGTTTTTT
CDR3 protein: CAASDWSGRATGELFF

J gene: TRBJ2-2
clone size: many
D gene: NA
V gene: TRBV7-2
CDR3 DNA: TGTGCCAGCCGTGACGGTAACACCGGGGAGCTGTTTTTT
CDR3 protein: CASRDGNTGELFF

J gene: TRBJ1-5
clone size: many
D gene: NA
V gene: TRBV2
CDR3 DNA: TGTGCCAGCAGTGAATTTGGGGGAAGCAATCAGCCCCAGCATTTT
CDR3 protein: CASSEFGGSNQPQHF

J gene: TRBJ2-2
clone size: few
D gene: NA
V gene: TRBV28
CDR3 DNA: TGTGCCAGCAGTTTGGGTTACACCGGGGAGCTGTTTTTT
CDR3 protein: CASSLGYTGELFF

J gene: TRBJ2-5
clone size: many
D gene: NA
V gene: TRBV30
CDR3 DNA: TGTGCCTGGAGCCCCGGGCCCAGCGAGTGGGAGACCCAGTACTTC
CDR3 protein: CAWSPGPSEWETQYF

J gene: TRBJ2-5
clone size: many
D gene: TRBD2
V gene: TRBV2
CDR3 DNA: TGTGCCAGCAGTAAAGCGGGAGGTGAGACCCAGTACTTC
CDR3 protein: CASSKAGGETQYF

J gene: TRBJ2-3
clone size: few
D gene: NA
V gene: TRBV5-1
CDR3 DNA: TGCGCCAGCAGCGCCGCGGGGCGGGGCACAGATACGCAGTATTTT
CDR3 protein: CASSAAGRGTDTQYF

J gene: TRBJ1-1
clone size: few
D gene: NA
V gene: TRBV11-2
CDR3 DNA: TGTGCCAGCAGCCAAAGCCGGTCATTGGCTTTCTTT
CDR3 protein: CASSQSRSLAFF

J gene: TRBJ1-2
clone size: many
D gene: NA
V gene: TRBV7-2
CDR3 DNA: TGTGCCAGCAGCCCCACAGGGACCTCTAACTATGGCTACACCTTC
CDR3 protein: CASSPTGTSNYGYTF

J gene: TRBJ2-1
clone size: NA
D gene: TRBD2
V gene: TRBV20-1
CDR3 DNA: TGCAGTGCTAACCCGGGACTAGCGGGAGTTAGGTCCTACAATGAGCAGTTCTTC
CDR3 protein: CSANPGLAGVRSYNEQFF

J gene: TRBJ2-6
clone size: many
D gene: NA
V gene: TRBV3-1
CDR3 DNA: TGTGCCAGCAGTCGAACCTCTGGGGCCAACGTCCTGACTTTC
CDR3 protein: CASSRTSGANVLTF

J gene: TRBJ1-1
clone size: few
D gene: NA
V gene: TRBV9
CDR3 DNA: TGTGCCAGCAGCCCAGGGCGGGGGGGAGCTTTCTTT
CDR3 protein: CASSPGRGGAFF

J gene: TRBJ2-3
clone size: NA
D gene: TRBD2
V gene: TRBV7-9
CDR3 DNA: TGTGCCAGCAGCTCGCAACTCAGCGGGAGTATGGATACGCAGTATTTT
CDR3 protein: CASSSQLSGSMDTQYF

J gene: TRBJ2-7
clone size: many
D gene: TRBD2
V gene: TRBV7-8
CDR3 DNA: TGTGCCAGCAGCCGGGGAGGGCTAGACAACTACGAGCAGTACTTC
CDR3 protein: CASSRGGLDNYEQYF

J gene: TRBJ2-7
clone size: many
D gene: NA
V gene: TRBV6-1
CDR3 DNA: TGTGCCAGCAGTCCCGGGTTTGCTCGCTACGAGCAGTACTTC
CDR3 protein: CASSPGFARYEQYF

J gene: TRBJ2-3
clone size: many
D gene: NA
V gene: TRBV18
CDR3 DNA: TGTGCCAGCTCACCACAGGGGATGGGCACAGATACGCAGTATTTT
CDR3 protein: CASSPQGMGTDTQYF

J gene: TRBJ2-2
clone size: many
D gene: TRBD1
V gene: TRBV2
CDR3 DNA: TGTGCCAGCAGTGAAGACAGGGGGCGCATCGGCGGGGAGCTGTTTTTT
CDR3 protein: CASSEDRGRIGGELFF

J gene: TRBJ2-1
clone size: NA
D gene: TRBD2
V gene: TRBV2
CDR3 DNA: TGTGCCAGCAGTCCAACCGGGACTAGCGGGAGAGGATCCTACAATGAGCAGTTCTTC
CDR3 protein: CASSPTGTSGRGSYNEQFF

J gene: TRBJ1-4
clone size: NA
D gene: NA
V gene: TRBV7-9
CDR3 DNA: TGTGCCAGCAGCTCAGAAATGGGGAATGAAAAACTGTTTTTT
CDR3 protein: CASSSEMGNEKLFF

J gene: TRBJ2-7
clone size: many
D gene: NA
V gene: TRBV20-1
CDR3 DNA: TGCAGTGCCCAGACTGAGAGTAACTGGCGGCGGGAGCAGTACTTC
CDR3 protein: CSAQTESNWRREQYF

J gene: TRBJ2-3
clone size: many
D gene: TRBD2
V gene: TRBV19
CDR3 DNA: TGTGCCAGTAGTGTCGGACTAGCGGGAGGATGGAGCACAGATACGCAGTATTTT
CDR3 protein: CASSVGLAGGWSTDTQYF

J gene: TRBJ1-5
clone size: many
D gene: TRBD1
V gene: TRBV13
CDR3 DNA: TGTGCCAGCAGCCAGGGGGGGGTGGGCAATCAGCCCCAGCATTTT
CDR3 protein: CASSQGGVGNQPQHF

J gene: TRBJ2-7
clone size: NA
D gene: NA
V gene: TRBV29-1
CDR3 DNA: TGCAGCGTTGCAGGGGCCGGGTACGAGCAGTACTTC
CDR3 protein: CSVAGAGYEQYF

J gene: TRBJ2-7
clone size: few
D gene: NA
V gene: TRBV28
CDR3 DNA: TGTGCCAGCAGCACGAAGCTGGGAGCACTGTACTTC
CDR3 protein: CASSTKLGALYF

J gene: TRBJ1-1
clone size: many
D gene: NA
V gene: TRBV6-1
CDR3 DNA: TGTGCCAGCAGTGATGGAGGGGCTGCGCGCACTGAAGCTTTCTTT
CDR3 protein: CASSDGGAARTEAFF

J gene: TRBJ2-1
clone size: NA
D gene: TRBD2
V gene: TRBV20-1
CDR3 DNA: TGCAGTGCCGCGAGCGGGAGGGAGCAGTTCTTC
CDR3 protein: CSAASGREQFF

J gene: TRBJ2-1
clone size: many
D gene: NA
V gene: TRBV28
CDR3 DNA: TGTGCCAGCAGTTTAGGACTAACCCCCAATGAGCAGTTCTTC
CDR3 protein: CASSLGLTPNEQFF

J gene: TRBJ2-3
clone size: NA
D gene: TRBD2
V gene: TRBV6-1
CDR3 DNA: TGTGCCAGCAAGGGACTAGCGGTTAGCACAGATACGCAGTATTTT
CDR3 protein: CASKGLAVSTDTQYF

J gene: TRBJ1-5
clone size: few
D gene: TRBD1
V gene: TRBV28
CDR3 DNA: TGTGCCAGCACTTATAACAGGGGGAGCAATCAGCCCCAGCATTTT
CDR3 protein: CASTYNRGSNQPQHF

J gene: TRBJ1-5
clone size: many
D gene: NA
V gene: TRBV20-1
CDR3 DNA: TGCAGTGCTAGAACACCCGAGGGATATCAGCCCCAGCATTTT
CDR3 protein: CSARTPEGYQPQHF

J gene: TRBJ2-3
clone size: many
D gene: NA
V gene: TRBV6-1
CDR3 DNA: TGTGCCAGCAGTCTACAGGCCACAGATACGCAGTATTTT
CDR3 protein: CASSLQATDTQYF

J gene: TRBJ2-1
clone size: NA
D gene: NA
V gene: TRBV28
CDR3 DNA: TGTGCCAGCAGTTTGGGTCGGCCCCCCCACAATGAGCAGTTCTTC
CDR3 protein: CASSLGRPPHNEQFF

J gene: TRBJ2-1
clone size: many
D gene: NA
V gene: TRBV18
CDR3 DNA: TGTGCCAGCTCACCACCAATCAGGGAAGGTGAGCAGTTCTTC
CDR3 protein: CASSPPIREGEQFF

J gene: TRBJ1-6
clone size: NA
D gene: TRBD1
V gene: TRBV20-1
CDR3 DNA: TGCAGTGCTAGCACAGGGGGGAATTCACCCCTCCACTTT
CDR3 protein: CSASTGGNSPLHF

J gene: TRBJ2-7
clone size: NA
D gene: NA
V gene: TRBV5-1
CDR3 DNA: TGCGCCAGCACCGGACCTCCAACCTACGAGCAGTACTTC
CDR3 protein: CASTGPPTYEQYF

J gene: TRBJ2-7
clone size: many
D gene: NA
V gene: TRBV7-8
CDR3 DNA: TGTGCCAGCAGCTTAAGCCCGGGTAGCTCCTACGAGCAGTACTTC
CDR3 protein: CASSLSPGSSYEQYF

J gene: TRBJ2-7
clone size: few
D gene: NA
V gene: TRBV7-3
CDR3 DNA: TGTGCCAGCAGCTTAGTAACCTACGAGCAGTACTTC
CDR3 protein: CASSLVTYEQYF

J gene: TRBJ1-1
clone size: many
D gene: NA
V gene: TRBV3-1
CDR3 DNA: TGTGCCAGCAGCCAAGTGACTGGTGATTCGAACACTGAAGCTTTCTTT
CDR3 protein: CASSQVTGDSNTEAFF

J gene: TRBJ2-2
clone size: NA
D gene: TRBD2
V gene: TRBV27
CDR3 DNA: TGTGCCAGCAGTGCCGAGCTCGGACTAGCCGGGACCGGGGAGCTGTTTTTT
CDR3 protein: CASSAELGLAGTGELFF

J gene: TRBJ2-7
clone size: many
D gene: NA
V gene: TRBV28
CDR3 DNA: TGTGCCAGCAGTTTATTAGATGGACGACAAGGGGGGAAGCAGTACTTC
CDR3 protein: CASSLLDGRQGGKQYF

J gene: TRBJ2-1
clone size: NA
D gene: TRBD2
V gene: TRBV19
CDR3 DNA: TGTGCCAGTAGTAAAGGGACTAGCGTCTACAATGAGCAGTTCTTC
CDR3 protein: CASSKGTSVYNEQFF